The source of this T cell receptor (beta chain) is a study of shared clonotypes between healthy human individuals. Study conclusions and caveats: The study generally estimated greater richness for naive than memory subsets.

Sequenced by immunoSEQ multiplex PCR; TCRdb stores in-frame clones only, minus some. The sample has 2 million to 2.5 million clones; about nine tenths are singletons. With respect to this clone: What it binds is unknown.

Germline CDR1 SQVTM, CDR2 ANQGSEA. With 3 bases removed from V and 4 bases from J, the gap between germline ends came to 7 bases. This CDR3 spans 12 amino acids. The sequenced material came from naive CD4+ T cells from PBMCs. Subset denoted: CD45RA+ positively selected. This TCR was recovered from a man aged 18 to 30 in good health. Some clones in this sample may be carry-over from other donors' samples. This sequence joins TRBV29-1 and TRBJ2-1; D is ambiguous. DNA for the CDR3: TGCAGCGTTGACGTAGAGTACAATGAGCAGTTCTTC. Its translation is CSVDVEYNEQFF.